The clone carrying this T cell receptor beta chain was seen more than once but under ten times. What it recognizes is unknown. This specimen comes from a study of CD8+CD57+ T cells in acquired aplastic anemia. Study information: DNA recovered from sorted CD4+ and CD8+ cells had a mean of approximately 3 ug.

Study results and limitations: Between the patient and control groups, CD8+ Simpson's diversity did not differ significantly.

Profiling that covered TCR beta VDJ and CDR3 relied on genomic DNA as its template. TCRdb called the reads again in MiXCR, with one record for every CDR3 protein. Of approximately 170,000 distinct CDR3 sequences listed, 54% are singletons. Sequenced input: sorted CD4+, CD8+, or CD8+CD57+ T cells (not recorded which) from PBMCs. The sequence derives from a human donor in good health, serving as a control.

The CDR3 loop reads CASSPPPRDGYTF. Written as DNA, the CDR3 is TGTGCCAGCTCACCACCGCCACGGGATGGCTACACCTTC. This chain joins TRBV18 and TRBJ1-2; D is undetermined. This CDR3 is 13 amino acids long. V was clipped by 0 bases and J by 6 bases, with 8 bases between them. The germline V gene encodes CDR1 KGHSH and CDR2 LQKENI.